This T cell receptor (beta chain) was sequenced in a study of beta chain features in type 1 diabetes. The overall study: Age and gender were similar between patients and healthy donors, as were cell yields. Researchers looked at 85 million to 110 million sorted cells across all samples. General observations from the study: Amplification by PCR could prefer shorter templates, with the same effect in patients and controls.

In regard to this clone: Its antigen is currently unknown.

Over 95% purity was reached by all sorted populations. Of the isolated RNA, all was reverse transcribed, and so the sequenced material was expressed TCRB transcripts. TCRdb's table, derived via immunoSEQ multiplex PCR, lists solely in-frame clones and lacks some. This sample carries almost 350,000 clones, 6.5% to 10% of them seen once, and the ten largest clones take 0.44%. The material sequenced was central memory CD4+ T cells from blood. This receptor was taken from a woman younger than 35 in good health.

CDR3 coding DNA: TGCAGCGTTCTCCCATGGGCCGGGCGGGATGAGCAGTTCTTC. Its translation is CSVLPWAGRDEQFF. V gene TRBV29-1 combines with J gene TRBJ2-1, with D perhaps matching TRBD2 (5 bases). The CDR3 totals 14 residues. Trimming left V 5 bases short and J 8 bases short, with 19 bases between. The germline V gene has CDR1 SQVTM and CDR2 ANQGSEA.